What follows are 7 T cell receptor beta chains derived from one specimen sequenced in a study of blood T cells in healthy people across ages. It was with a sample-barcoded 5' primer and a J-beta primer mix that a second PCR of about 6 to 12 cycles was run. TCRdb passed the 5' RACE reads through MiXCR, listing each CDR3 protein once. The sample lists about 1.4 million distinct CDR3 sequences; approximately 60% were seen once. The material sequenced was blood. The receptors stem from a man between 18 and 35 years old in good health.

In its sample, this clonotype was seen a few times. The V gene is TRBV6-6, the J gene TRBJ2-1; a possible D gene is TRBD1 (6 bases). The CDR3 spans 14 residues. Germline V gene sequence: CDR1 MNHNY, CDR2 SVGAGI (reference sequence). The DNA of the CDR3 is TGTGCAATTGGGGGCGGAGTTGCCCGCAATGAGCAGTTCTTC. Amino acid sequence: CAIGGGVARNEQFF.

DNA of the CDR3: TGCGCCAGCAGCCAAGATCTTGGTGGCACGCTCATTAACAATGAGCAGTTCTTC. Translated: CASSQDLGGTLINNEQFF. V gene TRBV4-3 combines with J gene TRBJ2-1; D unresolved. This CDR3 is 18 amino acids long. Germline assignment: CDR1 LGHNA and CDR2 YSLEER. Trimming left V 0 bases short and J 5 bases short, with 20 bases between.

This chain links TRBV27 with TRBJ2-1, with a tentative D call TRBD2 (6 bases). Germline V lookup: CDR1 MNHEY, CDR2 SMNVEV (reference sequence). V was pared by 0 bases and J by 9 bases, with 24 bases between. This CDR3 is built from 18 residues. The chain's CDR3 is CASSLSSYMDGRRGEQFF. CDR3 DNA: TGTGCCAGCAGTTTATCGTCGTATATGGACGGGAGAAGGGGTGAGCAGTTCTTC.

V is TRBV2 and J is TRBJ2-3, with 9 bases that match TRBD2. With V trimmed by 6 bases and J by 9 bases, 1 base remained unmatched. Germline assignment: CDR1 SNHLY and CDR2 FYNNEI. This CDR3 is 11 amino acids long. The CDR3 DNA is TGTGCCAGCAGGCGGGAGGGGACGCAGTATTTT. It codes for CASRREGTQYF.

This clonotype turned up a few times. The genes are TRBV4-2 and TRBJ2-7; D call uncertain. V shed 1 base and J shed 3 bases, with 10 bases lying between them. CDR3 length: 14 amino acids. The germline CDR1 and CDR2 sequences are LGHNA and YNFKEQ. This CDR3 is CASSQAVSDYEQYF. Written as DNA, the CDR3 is TGTGCCAGCAGCCAAGCGGTTTCCGACTACGAGCAGTACTTC.

In DNA, the CDR3 is TGTGCCAGCAGCACTCGGACAGGGAAGGTCACTGAAGCTTTCTTT. It codes for CASSTRTGKVTEAFF. The chain carries TRBV4-2 and TRBJ1-1; 8 bases map to TRBD1. From germline, CDR1 is LGHNA and CDR2 YNFKEQ. Trimming at V came to 5 bases and at J to 4 bases, leaving 9 bases not matched to a gene. This CDR3 region has 15 residues.

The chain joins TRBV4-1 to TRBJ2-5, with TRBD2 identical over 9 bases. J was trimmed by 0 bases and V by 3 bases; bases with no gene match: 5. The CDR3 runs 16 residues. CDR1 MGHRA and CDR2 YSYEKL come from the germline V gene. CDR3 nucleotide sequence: TGCGCCAGCAGCCAGACTAGCGGAACCGACCAAGAGACCCAGTACTTC. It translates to CASSQTSGTDQETQYF.